These 23 T cell receptor beta chains share one sample of origin, sequenced in a study of beta chain features in type 1 diabetes. Notes on the study in general: Significant though moderate, a shortening of TCRB CDR3s appeared in all four CD4+ subsets of Type 1 diabetes patients.

These TCRs' antigens remain unknown. TCRB transcripts that were expressed got sequenced, as all of the isolated RNA had been reverse transcribed. Generated by immunoSEQ multiplex PCR, the TCRdb table keeps only in-frame clones and is missing some. The table lists 300,000 or so clones, roughly an eighth of them singletons. Sequencing used naive CD4+ T cells from blood. The receptors here all came from a man aged 25-40 years with type 1 diabetes.

There are a few counts of this clone. The chain carries TRBV18 and TRBJ1-1; D may be TRBD1 (5 bases). CDR3 size: 14 residues. V gave up 2 bases and J gave up 5 bases, with 12 bases separating them. The germline V gene has CDR1 KGHSH and CDR2 LQKENI. CDR3 loop: CASSPIPGPTEAFF. CDR3 DNA: TGTGCCAGCTCACCAATTCCAGGGCCGACTGAAGCTTTCTTT. The full variable domain, rest sourced from reference TRBV18 and TRBJ1-1, is NAGVMQNPRHLVRRRGQEARLRCSPMKGHSHVYWYRQLPEEGLKFMVYLQKENIIDESGMPKERFSAEFPKEGPSILRIQQVVRGDSAAYFCASSPIPGPTEAFFGQGTRLTVV.

This clone was seen more than once but under ten times. The chain combines TRBV25-1 with TRBJ1-2; 10 bases map to TRBD1. This CDR3 region has 17 residues. Per the germline V gene, CDR1 is MGHDK and CDR2 is SYGVNS. V was clipped by 7 bases and J by 5 bases; unmatched bases: 16. CDR3 sequence (DNA): TGTGCCAGCAAGGGTGCAGGCGGGGACAGGGGACGGTATGGCTACACCTTC. Its protein is CASKGAGGDRGRYGYTF.

This clone was recorded a few times. The gene calls are TRBV9 and TRBJ2-5, with 12 bases lining up with TRBD2. The end of the DNA aligns better with TRBJ2-7, so the J call may be wrong. CDR3 length equals 14 residues. Germline lookup yields CDR1 SGDLS and CDR2 YYNGEE. The CDR3 DNA follows: TGTGCCAGCAGCTCGGGACTAGCGGGCTACGAGCAGTACTTC. Translated: CASSSGLAGYEQYF.

The chain recombines TRBV5-4 with TRBJ2-2; D may be TRBD2 (6 bases). CDR1 is SGHNT and CDR2 is YYREEE in the germline V gene (reference sequence). Trimming cost V 0 bases and J 3 bases, with 9 bases left between them. The CDR3 loop spans 15 amino acids. The CDR3 DNA follows: TGTGCCAGCAGCTTGGTAGGGGAGGACACCGGGGAGCTGTTTTTT. It codes for CASSLVGEDTGELFF.

This chain connects TRBV28 to TRBJ2-7; D gene uncertain. The CDR3 consists of 14 residues. From germline, CDR1 is MDHEN and CDR2 SYDVKM. Trimming removed 5 bases at V and 4 bases at J, with 15 bases between. CDR3 sequence: CASSGSQVVYEQYF. The CDR3 coding sequence is TGTGCCAGCAGTGGGTCTCAGGTCGTGTACGAGCAGTACTTC.

The rearrangement joins TRBV7-9 to TRBJ2-3, with no clear D. V lost 3 bases and J 0 bases, leaving 13 bases between the germline ends. This CDR3 is built from 16 residues. Germline V gene data show CDR1 as SEHNR and CDR2 as FQNEAQ (reference sequence). The CDR3 reads CASSFALRTSTDTQYF. The CDR3 coding sequence is TGTGCCAGCAGCTTTGCCCTACGTACTAGCACAGATACGCAGTATTTT.

This chain uses TRBV9 with TRBJ2-6; 9 bases match TRBD1. The CDR3 consists of 17 residues. Looked up from germline, CDR1 is SGDLS and CDR2 is YYNGEE. J gave up 1 base and V 3 bases, and 5 bases lay outside the gene matches. The CDR3 here is CASSGGQGLSGANVLTF. In DNA form, the CDR3 reads TGTGCCAGCAGCGGTGGACAGGGGCTTTCTGGGGCCAACGTCCTGACTTTC.

The CDR3 DNA reads as TGTGCCAGCAGCTTAGATATAGACACAGATACGCAGTATTTT. As protein: CASSLDIDTDTQYF. The chain couples TRBV7-6 to TRBJ2-3, with D unresolved. This CDR3 region has 14 residues. In germline, CDR1 is SGHVS, CDR2 FNYEAQ. Trimming took off 1 base at V and 2 bases at J, with 7 bases between the two ends.

The rearrangement uses TRBV5-4 and TRBJ2-7; TRBD2 is a possible D gene (6 bases). In germline, CDR1 is SGHNT, CDR2 YYREEE (reference sequence). Trimming pared 0 bases from V and 4 bases from J, leaving 14 bases between. CDR3 length: 15 amino acids. The CDR3, as DNA: TGTGCCAGCAGCTTGGATTGGAGGGGAAATTACGAGCAGTACTTC. This gives the protein CASSLDWRGNYEQYF.

This clone was detected only a few times. This chain joins TRBV10-3 and TRBJ2-2; D is undetermined. Germline assignment: CDR1 ENHRY and CDR2 SYGVKD. The CDR3 runs 14 residues. V was cut by 2 bases and J by 3 bases, with 7 bases left in between. The chain's CDR3 is CAISETADTGELFF. DNA of the CDR3: TGTGCCATCAGTGAGACGGCGGACACCGGGGAGCTGTTTTTT.

This clone was counted between two and nine times. The rearrangement joins TRBV27 to TRBJ1-3; no reliable D call. Looked up from germline, CDR1 is MNHEY and CDR2 is SMNVEV (reference sequence). This CDR3 is 13 amino acids long. The V end was cut by 6 bases, the J end by 0 bases, with 6 bases between. The chain's CDR3 is CASRAYSGNTIYF. CDR3 DNA: TGTGCCAGCAGAGCCTACTCTGGAAACACCATATATTTT.

The V call is TRBV13, the J call TRBJ2-7; 7 bases are a match to TRBD1. The CDR3 runs to 14 residues. Trimming at V came to 5 bases and at J to 4 bases, leaving 8 bases not matched to a gene. Germline CDR1 and CDR2: PRHDT and FYEKMQ (reference sequence). The CDR3, as DNA: TGTGCCAGCAGCCGTGACAGGGCTAAGTACGAGCAGTACTTC. It yields the protein CASSRDRAKYEQYF.

The chain couples TRBV7-8 to TRBJ2-1, with D maybe TRBD1 (6 bases). This CDR3 contains 17 residues. Germline V gene sequence: CDR1 SGHVS, CDR2 FQNEAQ. V was trimmed by 5 bases and J by 1 base, leaving 18 bases between them. This chain's CDR3 is CASSRYQTGISYNEQFF. The CDR3 region has the DNA TGTGCCAGCAGCCGATACCAGACAGGCATTTCCTACAATGAGCAGTTCTTC.

This clone was counted a few times. V usage is TRBV29-1 and J usage is TRBJ2-3, with 8 bases matching TRBD1. The germline CDR1 and CDR2 sequences are SQVTM and ANQGSEA. Germline trimming cut 8 bases from V and 3 bases from J; bases unmatched to any gene: 10. The length of the CDR3 is 14 residues. The CDR3 protein is CSTGTGGSTDTQYF. DNA for the CDR3: TGCAGCACCGGCACAGGGGGTAGTACAGATACGCAGTATTTT.

This clone was counted a few times. The rearrangement uses TRBV14 and TRBJ1-5; TRBD1 matches at 7 bases. The CDR3 loop spans 19 amino acids. J lost 0 bases, V lost 5 bases, and 16 bases had no gene match. Germline loops: CDR1 SGHDN, CDR2 FVKESK. CDR3 amino acids: CASSAESGTAKFSNQPQHF. The CDR3 DNA reads as TGTGCCAGCAGCGCAGAATCCGGGACAGCAAAGTTTAGCAATCAGCCCCAGCATTTT.

The sample holds a few counts of this clone. The chain is built from TRBV2 and TRBJ2-5; no firm D call. The CDR3 sequence is 13 residues long. V lost 5 bases and J 1 base, leaving 8 bases between the germline ends. Germline lookup yields CDR1 SNHLY and CDR2 FYNNEI. CDR3 in amino acids: CASSPSLQETQYF. The CDR3 coding sequence is TGTGCCAGCAGTCCGTCCCTCCAAGAGACCCAGTACTTC.

In this sample, this clone turned up a few times. The chain couples TRBV5-1 to TRBJ2-2; 14 nucleotides agree with TRBD2. Trimming at V came to 4 bases and at J to 6 bases, leaving 2 bases not matched to a gene. The germline gives CDR1 SGHRS, CDR2 YFSETQ. The CDR3 extends over 15 amino acids. For the CDR3, the DNA is TGCGCCAGCAGCGGGACTAGCGGGAGTCCCGGGGAGCTGTTTTTT. It codes for CASSGTSGSPGELFF.

This clone was observed a few times. The V call is TRBV30, the J call TRBJ2-1, with 9 bases aligning to TRBD2. The germline gives CDR1 GTSNPN, CDR2 SVGIG (reference sequence). V trimming: 1 base; J trimming: 5 bases; junction bases outside the gene matches: 6. The CDR3 extends over 15 amino acids. The CDR3 protein is CAWSGTSVPNNEQFF. The CDR3, as DNA: TGTGCCTGGAGTGGGACTAGCGTCCCGAACAATGAGCAGTTCTTC.

This clone was counted only a few times. The chain links TRBV7-9 to TRBJ2-2; 7 bases line up with TRBD1. Looked up from germline, CDR1 is SEHNR and CDR2 is FQNEAQ (reference sequence). V lost 1 base and J lost 5; bases outside the gene matches: 4. The CDR3 extends over 15 amino acids. This chain's CDR3 is CASSLGQGATGELFF. In nucleotides, the CDR3 is TGTGCCAGCAGCTTAGGACAGGGAGCGACCGGGGAGCTGTTTTTT.

The chain couples TRBV5-1 to TRBJ2-5, with 9 bases lining up with TRBD2. Per germline, CDR1 SGHRS and CDR2 YFSETQ. This CDR3 region has 15 residues. V was clipped by 0 bases and J by 3 bases; unmatched bases: 3. Written as DNA, the CDR3 is TGCGCCAGCAGCTTGGTGCCTAGCGGGGAAGAGACCCAGTACTTC. It encodes CASSLVPSGEETQYF.

The chain has TRBV19 and TRBJ2-2; 8 bases map to TRBD2. The V segment lost 6 bases and the J segment 7 bases; nucleotides outside the gene matches: 13. The CDR3 runs 16 residues. Germline V gene lookup returns CDR1 LNHDA and CDR2 SQIVND (reference sequence). CDR3 DNA: TGTGCCAGTAGACCCCCAGGTAGCGGGAAGGTCGGGGAGCTGTTTTTT. Translation: CASRPPGSGKVGELFF.

The table lists this clone with a few counts. V is TRBV4-2 and J is TRBJ2-7, with D possibly being TRBD2 (5 bases). Looked up from germline, CDR1 is LGHNA and CDR2 is YNFKEQ. This CDR3 has 18 amino acids. Trimming removed 0 bases at V and 0 bases at J, with 18 bases between. CDR3 residues: CASSQEAVRTRPSYEQYF. CDR3 nucleotides: TGTGCCAGCAGCCAAGAGGCGGTCCGGACTCGCCCCTCCTACGAGCAGTACTTC.

This clone was observed a few times. The chain recombines TRBV10-3 with TRBJ2-1, with 7 bases aligning to TRBD1. This CDR3 region has 17 residues. V lost 4 bases to trimming and J lost 0 bases; unmatched junction nucleotides: 9. CDR1 and CDR2 (germline): ENHRY, SYGVKD. CDR3 nucleotides: TGTGCCATCAGTGGGACAGGCTCGACAAGCTCCTACAATGAGCAGTTCTTC. Protein product: CAISGTGSTSSYNEQFF.